This entry concerns a single TCR beta chain. This table comes from immunoSEQ multiplex PCR, and its TCRdb copy is limited to in-frame clones, with some not included. The repertoire consists of hundreds of thousands of clones, with approximately 89% occurring once and the leading ten covering approximately 1.9%. This specimen comes from a study of blood T cell repertoires in COVID-19. Trimming took 10 bases from V and 5 from J; bases not matched to a gene: 8. Germline-derived CDR1 and CDR2 are MNHEY and SMNVEV (reference sequence). This CDR3 contains 13 residues. This receptor was obtained from a man aged 40-50 years in a cohort exposed to, infected with or recovered from COVID-19 (not recorded which). The chain recombines TRBV27 with TRBJ2-4, with 7 bases matching TRBD1. Material for sequencing was PBMCs or T cells enriched from blood (not recorded which). CDR3 in DNA: TGTGCCACCTCGACAGGGCGGGAAAACATTCAGTACTTC. It codes for CATSTGRENIQYF.